This T cell receptor (beta chain) appears in the sequencing data of a study of cytomegalovirus exposure and HLA in healthy donors (dated by TCRdb to 2017 to 2019). Regarding the study in general: An earlier analysis of around 600 of the donors reported roughly 300 Gb of sequence data and 100 million to 130 million unique TCR beta sequences from about 179 million T cells. Roughly 5 DR-DQ haplotypes were treated as single units for association and clustering because of strong linkage in the cohort. A later genetic analysis took genome-wide SNP genotypes for 398 of the 666 donors and used that subset as a discovery cohort. HLA typing covered class I and class II loci at four-digit resolution. The study used immunosequencing to profile the T cell repertoires of several hundred subjects and linked those repertoires to cytomegalovirus serostatus. Alongside the repertoire data, information on donor age, sex, ethnicity and CMV serostatus was compiled. A later analysis re-examined previously published TCR beta repertoires from roughly 650 donors and added high-resolution HLA genotyping to investigate patterns of TCR occurrence. The study was designed to test whether signatures of past pathogen exposure could be identified by cataloging public T cell receptors. In an earlier analysis of 500 to 650 of the donors, high-throughput TCR beta sequencing was used to judge whether each TCR beta V gene segment behaved as functional or pseudogenic. Across approximately 400 genotyped donors of the cohort, an average of about 220,000 unique TCR beta nucleotide sequences per donor were sequenced, and roughly 20% of those sequences were non-productive. Of the 350 to 400 genotyped donors, approximately 83% fell in the genetic ancestry cluster associated with self-reported Caucasian donors. To predict cytomegalovirus infection status, the study combined high-throughput TCR immunosequencing, statistical association of individual TCRs with disease status, and machine learning. Typing coverage varied by locus: about 620-630 donors for A, B, C, DRB1 and DQB1; roughly 500 for DQA1; around 570 for DPA1; 450 to 480 for DPB1. Along with the roughly 700-subject first cohort, a separate validation cohort of 120 different subjects was used. An early release that covered 640 HLA-typed donors contained 250 to 350 gigabases of sequencing data and tens of millions of unique TCR sequences. Every discovery cohort repertoire had been produced on one sequencing platform. Rather than using new phenotypic data, the later analysis identified candidate immune exposures from TCR beta sequences and from how often those sequences occurred across donors. The paper as a whole reports these results and caveats: The authors suggested that the approach could potentially be extended to other disease states and immunological phenotypes. According to a later genetic analysis, donors in an Asian-associated ancestry cluster had fewer N-insertions in productive TCRs than the approximately 630-donor mean. The only immune exposure information available for the cohort was CMV serostatus. Linkage disequilibrium might explain the correlated functional status among segregating V segments, but an unknown experimental factor could not be ruled out. Approximately 18 rarely observed V segments, including chromosome 9 orphons, were excluded from the earlier analysis of just under 600 of the donors because counts were too low. Because the 87-base-pair reads could not distinguish some IMGT-functional V segments, including TRBV6-2 and TRBV6-3, those segments were excluded. According to a later analysis, parvovirus B19, influenza, CMV and Epstein-Barr virus appeared linked to several top co-occurrence clusters. The study gave a list of under 200 TCR beta chains associated with cytomegalovirus. A later analysis found that most CMV-associated TCR beta chains appeared HLA-restricted, with HLA associations seemingly driven largely by CMV exposure. The presence/absence analyses assumed that sequencing depth was roughly uniform across donors, and that assumption may not be true. In a later analysis, some 17,000 TCR beta sequences were associated with specific HLA alleles at a false discovery rate of 0.05. According to a later analysis, TCR association rates differed among HLA loci, with DRB1 alleles showing the most associated TCRs and HLA-C alleles showing the fewest. Only TCR beta chains were sequenced in this cohort, and the absence of alpha or paired-chain data limited detectable features. While some public TCRs were present in many individuals, most TCR sequences turned up only very rarely across donors. A cluster of highly shared sequence variants was judged likely to be a technical artifact of the sequencing pipeline. Cytomegalovirus status was reported to be diagnosed by the classifier with high specificity and sensitivity in both the original and validation cohorts. A further reported finding was that TCR beta sequences accurately predicted the HLA-A and HLA-B alleles for most subjects in the first cohort. In a later genetic analysis, a missense DCLRE1C variant was associated with V-gene and J-gene trimming of TCR beta chains, and the association was replicated in an independent cohort. In vitro tests confirmed that a few of the cytomegalovirus-associated TCR beta chains recognize cytomegalovirus antigens. Because some donors lacked HLA typing at each locus, the association tests relied only on the typed subset. Assigning TCR associations to individual alleles was difficult when HLA alleles, especially DR and DQ, strongly co-occurred. Compared with equally common non-associated chains, HLA-associated TCR beta chains in a later analysis were more clonally expanded and had lower generation probabilities. An earlier analysis of approximately 590 of the donors showed that most TCR beta V segments appeared in productive rearrangements either about 87% or about 30% of the time, which broadly matched IMGT annotations.

The library was built by means of the immunoSEQ multiplex PCR assay. The multiplex PCR relied on a mix of 60 forward primers for TCR Vbeta segments and 13 reverse primers for TCR Jbeta segments. The CDR3 region of rearranged TCR beta genes was amplified from genomic DNA with a multiplex PCR assay. The Illumina HiSeq System was used to sequence the amplified TCR beta libraries as 87-base-pair reads. For the original study's pipeline: A later analysis tallied some 79 million unique TCR beta chains across the 700 or so repertoires, and approximately 9.9 million of those chains were shared by two or more donors. Raw reads were error-corrected and collapsed into unique sequences with a nearest-neighbor algorithm that merged closely related sequences to remove PCR and sequencing errors. To assign V, D and J gene segments, CDR3 sequences were aligned to IMGT reference sequences. For a sequence to be retained, a match of at least six nucleotides was required to both a V gene segment and a J gene segment. A rearrangement counted as productive if the CDR3 had no stop codons and remained in frame with V and J, and every other rearrangement counted as non-productive. Following IMGT convention, CDR3 was defined as the stretch from the second conserved V-encoded cysteine to the conserved J-encoded phenylalanine. In an earlier analysis of more than 550 of the donors, sequences lacking an unambiguous match to a single V gene segment were excluded. In an earlier analysis of several hundred of the donors, V segments were called functional above 56.7% productive rearrangements and were called segregating when the between-donor standard deviation exceeded 5%. A statistical classification framework was developed to diagnose cytomegalovirus status using the catalog of TCR beta chain sequences. V and J gene assignment, in a later analysis, came from comparing TCR nucleotide sequences with IMGT/GENE-DB human TR gene sequences. In a later analysis, CDR3 sequences and most-parsimonious VDJ recombination scenarios were assigned using the TCRdist pipeline. In a later analysis, each TCR beta chain was defined by its CDR3 amino acid sequence together with its V-gene family, and reads without a unique V-gene family were excluded. To address suspected cross-contamination and a sequencing artifact, a later analysis removed under 600 highly shared, low-generation-probability nucleotide sequences. For each public chain, a later analysis derived a clonal expansion index from normalized ranks of inferred template counts within each repertoire. In a later analysis, generation probabilities were computed with a VDJ recombination model fitted to out-of-frame rearrangements, and the resulting probabilities were checked against IGoR. In a later analysis, TCR-TCR, TCR-HLA and TCR-CMV co-occurrence was scored with hypergeometric tests, and a repertoire-size bias correction was applied to TCR pairs. False discovery rates were estimated in a later analysis by permuting HLA or CMV assignments 20 times. In a later analysis, co-occurring TCRs were grouped using DBSCAN, and TCRdist sequence similarity was added for clustering within HLA-allele-positive subsets. Repertoires with fewer than 30,000 or more than 120,000 public chains were left out of co-occurrence clustering, as were a handful of repertoires with anomalous nucleotide sharing. TCRdb mirrors the immuneACCESS table, restricted to in-frame sequences. Some clones are absent from its copies; in checked studies, under half trace to an unresolved V gene, and the reason for the others is unknown. V, J and clone size are those of that table, while D and trimming were read from the DNA. For this sample there are approximately 150,000 clones; over 80% appear just once. Of the sample, approximately 3.6% is held by the ten largest clones.

V is shortened by 4 bases, J by 5 bases, and the region joining them spans 14 bases. The CDR3, from cysteine to phenylalanine, totals 15 residues. Solely the CDR3 DNA is kept, with 45 bases framed from the first base. CDR1 and CDR2 (LNHDA, SQIVND) derive from the germline V gene (reference sequence). On this clone itself: Its antigen specificity is not known. The input lacks base qualities; no much larger clone sits a single base away.

The cohort comprised fewer than 700 healthy bone marrow donors. At the time of sampling, every cohort member was nominally healthy, though immune exposures that went unrecorded were likely present. The donor was CMV seronegative and was included in the group of 352 seronegative cohort members. A peripheral blood sample was collected from each donor, and TCR beta sequencing was performed on peripheral blood mononuclear cells. Genomic DNA was extracted from the blood cell samples with the Qiagen DNeasy Blood Extraction Kit. The clonotype originates from a male donor in good health and CMV-seronegative. The sequencing sample was made of PBMCs. This receptor chain uses TRBV19 and TRBJ1-4, with TRBD1 as a weak D call on 5 bases. The CDR3 protein is CASSNRPSINEKLFF. The nucleotide sequence is given as TGTGCCAGTAGTAACAGGCCATCAATAAATGAAAAACTGTTTTTT. Outside the CDR3, residues come from the reference TRBV19 and TRBJ1-4 proteins, so the full variable domain is: DGGITQSPKYLFRKEGQNVTLSCEQNLNHDAMYWYRQDPGQGLRLIYYSQIVNDFQKGDIAEGYSVSREKKESFPLTVTSAQKNPTAFYLCASSNRPSINEKLFFGSGTQLSVL.